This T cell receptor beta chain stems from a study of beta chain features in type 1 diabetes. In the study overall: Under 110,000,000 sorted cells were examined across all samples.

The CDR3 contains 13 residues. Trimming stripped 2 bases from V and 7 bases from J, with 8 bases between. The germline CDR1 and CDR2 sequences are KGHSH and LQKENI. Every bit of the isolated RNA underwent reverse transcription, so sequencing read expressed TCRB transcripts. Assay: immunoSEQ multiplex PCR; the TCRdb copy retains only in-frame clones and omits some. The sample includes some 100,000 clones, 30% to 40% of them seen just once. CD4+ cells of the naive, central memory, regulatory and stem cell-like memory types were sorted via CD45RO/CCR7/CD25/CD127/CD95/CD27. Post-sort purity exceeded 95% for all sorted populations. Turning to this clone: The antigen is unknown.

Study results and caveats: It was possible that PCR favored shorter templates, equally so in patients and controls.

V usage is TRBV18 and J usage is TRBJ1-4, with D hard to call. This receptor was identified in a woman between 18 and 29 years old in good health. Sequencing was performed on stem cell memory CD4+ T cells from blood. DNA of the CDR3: TGTGCCAGCTCACCAACGGGAGGTGAAAAACTGTTTTTT. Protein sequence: CASSPTGGEKLFF.